A single sample gave rise to the 24 T cell receptor beta chains below, sequenced in a study of T cells in Graves' hyperthyroidism and ophthalmopathy (dated by TCRdb to about 2019). The library was built by means of multiplex PCR. TCRdb lists the instrument as Illumina HiSeq 2000. Amplification of TCR beta CDR3 regions was carried out from RNA transcripts. For the first round of RT-PCR on the TCR CDR3, the HTBI primer set was used together with the Qiagen OneStep RT-PCR kit. TCRdb trimmed the raw reads at Q25, called clones with MiXCR and kept productive beta chains. Identical CDR3 protein sequences are pooled into one entry, listed with their most common genes and DNA. The sample table contains approximately 690,000 distinct CDR3 sequences; only one count was recorded for under 25% of them. 34% of the sample is held by the ten biggest clonotypes. Sequencing was done on a sample of blood. The receptor set was obtained from a man aged 30 to 45 with Graves' ophthalmopathy.

The chain links TRBV7-2 to TRBJ2-3, with D hard to call. The CDR3 contains 13 residues. In germline, CDR1 is SGHTA, CDR2 FQGNSA. V was pared by 5 bases and J by 1 base, with 7 bases between. CDR3 sequence reads: CASSNVGTDTQYF. The DNA of the CDR3 is TGTGCCAGCAGCAACGTCGGCACAGATACGCAGTATTTT. Variable domain in full (rest from reference TRBV7-2 and TRBJ2-3): GAGVSQSPSNKVTEKGKDVELRCDPISGHTALYWYRQSLGQGLEFLIYFQGNSAPDKSGLPSDRFSAERTGGSVSTLTIQRTQQEDSAVYLCASSNVGTDTQYFGPGTRLTVL.

Ten or more counts support this clonotype. The chain carries TRBV2 and TRBJ1-1; no clear D gene. The V and J ends lost 9 bases and 0 bases respectively, with 11 bases between them. The CDR3 has 13 amino acids. CDR1 is SNHLY, CDR2 FYNNEI, per germline. In DNA, the CDR3 is TGTGCCAGTACGTCCGAGGTGAACACTGAAGCTTTCTTT. Translating gives CASTSEVNTEAFF.

This clonotype came up many times. The chain couples TRBV2 to TRBJ1-2; maybe TRBD1 (5 bases). From germline, CDR1 is SNHLY and CDR2 FYNNEI. V lost 8 bases and J 8 bases, leaving 15 bases between the germline ends. This CDR3 has 12 residues. This CDR3 is CASDPGWEGYTF. The CDR3 DNA sequence: TGTGCCAGCGATCCAGGGTGGGAAGGCTACACCTTC. The variable domain in full, with the rest retrieved from reference TRBV2 and TRBJ1-2, is EPEVTQTPSHQVTQMGQEVILRCVPISNHLYFYWYRQILGQKVEFLVSFYNNEISEKSEIFDDQFSVERPDGSNFTLKIRSTKLEDSAMYFCASDPGWEGYTFGSGTRLTVV.

The rearrangement joins TRBV6-1 to TRBJ1-3, with a possible D match to TRBD1 (6 bases). The CDR3 is 15 residues long. The V end was cut by 8 bases, the J end by 2 bases, with 16 bases between. Germline CDR1 is MNHNS and CDR2 is SASEGT. This chain's CDR3 is CASREDRAAGNTIYF. The CDR3 DNA sequence: TGTGCCAGCCGGGAGGACAGAGCGGCTGGAAACACCATATATTTT.

This clonotype was counted ten times or more. V is TRBV13 and J is TRBJ2-1, with D unresolved. From germline, CDR1 is PRHDT and CDR2 FYEKMQ (reference sequence). The CDR3 covers 11 residues. Trimming cost V 4 bases and J 10 bases, with 8 bases left between them. CDR3 sequence reads: CASSSAPEQFF. The CDR3 DNA follows: TGTGCCAGCAGCTCTGCTCCGGAGCAGTTCTTC.

About this clonotype: No conserved phenylalanine or tryptophan ends this CDR3, so it is likely a read error. The chain carries TRBV3-1 and TRBJ2-1; 7 bases fit TRBD2. The CDR3 is made up of 14 amino acids. Germline V gene data show CDR1 as LGHDT and CDR2 as YNNKEL (reference sequence). V was clipped by 1 base and J by 3 bases; unmatched bases: 0. The CDR3 sequence: CASSQGTSYNEQFL. The CDR3 DNA reads TGTGCCAGCAGCCAAGGGACTAGCTACAATGAGCAGTTCCTC.

The chain combines TRBV28 with TRBJ2-7; D is perhaps TRBD1 (5 bases). V shed 8 bases and J shed 2 bases, with 7 bases lying between them. The germline CDR1 and CDR2 sequences are MDHEN and SYDVKM. The CDR3 runs 11 residues. In DNA, the CDR3 is TGTGCCAGCGAGGACACCTACGAGCAGTACTTC. Its translation is CASEDTYEQYF. The whole variable domain, filled in from reference TRBV28 and TRBJ2-7, reads DVKVTQSSRYLVKRTGEKVFLECVQDMDHENMFWYRQDPGLGLRLIYFSYDVKMKEKGDIPEGYSVSREKKERFSLILESASTNQTSMYLCASEDTYEQYFGPGTRLTVT.

This clonotype was counted once. The V call is TRBV12-3 or TRBV12-4, the J call TRBJ1-1; the D is unclear. The CDR3 totals 12 residues. V shed 7 bases and J shed 1 base, with 7 bases lying between them. The DNA of the CDR3 is TGTGCCAGCACGACGGCGAACACTGAAGCTTTCTTT. This gives the protein CASTTANTEAFF.

The chain joins TRBV5-5 to TRBJ1-5; tentative D call: TRBD1 (5 bases). The CDR3 is 16 residues long. V shed 4 bases and J shed 1 base, with 15 bases lying between them. Germline-derived CDR1 and CDR2 are SGHKS and YYEKEE (reference sequence). In DNA, the CDR3 is TGTGCCAGCAGCCCGTGGGGGGGTGACAGCAATCAGCCCCAGCATTTT. It yields the protein CASSPWGGDSNQPQHF.

In regard to this clonotype: Just one base apart from a much larger clone, this may be a read error. The J gene is TRBJ1-5, the V gene TRBV2; possibly TRBD1 for D (5 bases). The germline CDR1 and CDR2 sequences are SNHLY and FYNNEI. CDR3 length equals 14 residues. This CDR3 reads CTSSSRVQNQPQHF. Here the CDR3 DNA reads TGTACCAGCAGTAGCAGGGTTCAGAATCAGCCCCAGCATTTT.

Many counts were recorded for this clonotype. The chain has TRBV15 and TRBJ1-5; D unresolved. Trimming removed 0 bases from V and 13 bases from J, with 10 bases in between. The germline CDR1 and CDR2 sequences are LNHNV and YYDKDF (reference sequence). The CDR3 spans 12 residues. CDR3 coding DNA: TGTGCCACCAGCAGAGATTCCCGAGCTCAGCATTTT. It is translated as CATSRDSRAQHF.

In this sample, this clonotype turned up many times. V is TRBV12-3 or TRBV12-4 and J is TRBJ1-2; 7 bases align to TRBD1. Trimming at V came to 5 bases and at J to 7 bases, leaving 19 bases not matched to a gene. CDR3 length equals 17 residues. CDR3 loop: CASSGSRLGAGGAGYTF. The CDR3 nucleotides read TGTGCCAGCAGTGGATCCCGTCTCGGGGCAGGGGGAGCTGGCTACACCTTC.

CDR3 region: CASSFEAGGANEQFF. The CDR3 DNA follows: TGTGCCAGCAGCTTTGAGGCGGGGGGTGCCAATGAGCAGTTCTTC. V and J are TRBV13 and TRBJ2-1; 8 bases map to TRBD2. Germline CDR1 PRHDT, CDR2 FYEKMQ (reference sequence). The CDR3 length is 15 residues. V was clipped by 3 bases and J by 6 bases; unmatched bases: 7.

The V gene is TRBV9, the J gene TRBJ1-1; D is undetermined. Trimming removed 0 bases at V and 3 bases at J, with 3 bases between. Germline V lookup: CDR1 SGDLS, CDR2 YYNGEE. This CDR3 has 12 amino acids. The CDR3 DNA sequence: TGTGCCAGCAGCGTAGCGGACACTGAAGCTTTCTTT. It encodes CASSVADTEAFF.

This sequence joins TRBV6-1 and TRBJ2-1, with D perhaps TRBD2 (7 bases). The CDR3 covers 13 residues. Trimming left V 11 bases short and J 7 bases short, with 18 bases between. Germline CDR1 reads MNHNS; CDR2 reads SASEGT. CDR3 loop: CAAGRERGNEQFF. The CDR3 nucleotides read TGTGCCGCGGGGAGGGAGAGGGGGAATGAGCAGTTCTTC.

CDR3 nucleotides: TGTGCCAGCAGCCCAGAAGGGACACCGAATCAGCCCCAGCATTTT. Protein: CASSPEGTPNQPQHF. The gene calls are TRBV7-9 and TRBJ1-5, with D tentatively TRBD1 (6 bases). With 5 bases removed from V and 4 bases from J, the gap between germline ends came to 15 bases. The CDR3 has 15 residues. Germline V CDR1 and CDR2: SEHNR, FQNEAQ (reference sequence).

The V gene is TRBV2, the J gene TRBJ2-5; a weak D match, TRBD1 (6 bases). From germline, CDR1 is SNHLY and CDR2 FYNNEI. The V gene lost 5 bases and the J gene lost 5 bases, with 12 bases spanning the gap. The CDR3 totals 13 residues. In DNA, the CDR3 is TGTGCCAGCAGTTCAGGGGTATGGGAGACCCAGTACTTC. It is translated as CASSSGVWETQYF.

The chain recombines TRBV5-5 with TRBJ2-1, with D possibly matching TRBD1 (6 bases). The CDR3 extends over 11 amino acids. Per the germline V gene, CDR1 is SGHKS and CDR2 is YYEKEE (reference sequence). Trimming took 0 bases from V and 14 from J, leaving 9 bases between them. Here the CDR3 reads CASSLVGGEFF. CDR3 bases: TGTGCCAGCAGCTTGGTTGGGGGCGAGTTCTTC. Drawing the rest from reference TRBV5-5 and TRBJ2-1, the complete variable domain is DAGVTQSPTHLIKTRGQQVTLRCSPISGHKSVSWYQQVLGQGPQFIFQYYEKEERGRGNFPDRFSARQFPNYSSELNVNALLLGDSALYLCASSLVGGEFFGPGTRLTVL.

The chain joins TRBV5-4 to TRBJ2-7; 9 bases fit TRBD2. V shed 5 bases and J 5 bases; nucleotides not matched to a gene: 11. There are 15 residues in the CDR3. From germline, CDR1 is SGHNT and CDR2 YYREEE (reference sequence). CDR3 coding DNA: TGTGCCAGCAGTACCCGGACTAGCGTGGGAAACGAGCAGTACTTC. Translating it yields CASSTRTSVGNEQYF.

For this clonotype: With a much larger clone just one base away, this may be a read error. This chain joins TRBV6-2 or TRBV6-3 and TRBJ1-1, with no clear D. This CDR3 is built from 13 residues. Trimming removed 2 bases from V and 7 bases from J, with 11 bases in between. Germline CDR1 reads MNHEY; CDR2 reads SVGEGT. The chain's CDR3 is CASSYGRSIEAFF. CDR3 DNA sequence: TGTGCCAGCAGTTACGGAAGGAGCATTGAAGCTTTCTTT.

This clonotype appeared many times. The chain joins TRBV7-2 to TRBJ2-3, with D possibly being TRBD1 (5 bases). V gave up 0 bases and J gave up 8 bases, with 15 bases separating them. Germline lookup yields CDR1 SGHTA and CDR2 FQGNSA. The CDR3 is made up of 15 amino acids. CDR3 coding DNA: TGTGCCAGCAGCTTAGCCGACTTCCCAGGGATTACGCAGTATTTT. Translating gives CASSLADFPGITQYF.

This clonotype has ten or more counts. The chain couples TRBV2 to TRBJ2-3; 8 positions match TRBD2. CDR1 and CDR2 (germline): SNHLY, FYNNEI. There are 15 residues in the CDR3. V shed 5 bases and J 2 bases; nucleotides not matched to a gene: 6. The CDR3, as DNA: TGTGCCAGCAGTACAACTAGCGGCAACACAGATACGCAGTATTTT. Translated, it gives CASSTTSGNTDTQYF.

The chain joins TRBV9 to TRBJ2-1; TRBD1 aligns across 11 bases. After removal of 3 bases from V and 9 bases from J, the junction contained 2 bases not matched to a gene. The CDR3 is 13 residues long. From germline, CDR1 is SGDLS and CDR2 YYNGEE. CDR3 region: CASSGTGGAEQFF. CDR3 DNA: TGTGCCAGCAGCGGGACAGGGGGCGCTGAGCAGTTCTTC. Drawing the rest from reference TRBV9 and TRBJ2-1, the complete variable domain is DSGVTQTPKHLITATGQRVTLRCSPRSGDLSVYWYQQSLDQGLQFLIQYYNGEERAKGNILERFSAQQFPDLHSELNLSSLELGDSALYFCASSGTGGAEQFFGPGTRLTVL.

This chain uses TRBV30 with TRBJ2-2, with 16 bases matching TRBD2. CDR3 length: 18 residues. Germline loops: CDR1 GTSNPN, CDR2 SVGIG (reference sequence). With 2 bases clipped from V and 3 bases from J, the junction kept 6 bases outside the gene matches. The CDR3 here is CAWSWGTSGRVDTGELFF. DNA for the CDR3: TGTGCCTGGAGTTGGGGGACTAGCGGGAGGGTGGACACCGGGGAGCTGTTTTTT.